The 30 T cell receptor beta chains listed next were all sequenced from one sample in a study of T cell repertoires in cytomegalovirus infection. Each CDR3 protein gets one entry after TCRdb re-called the reads with MiXCR. The sample has approximately 170,000 distinct CDR3 sequences, about a sixth seen once; the top ten hold around 20%. Sequencing was carried out using CD8+ T cells from PBMCs. Every receptor here comes from a human donor in good health (CMV status not recorded). Some clones in this sample may be carry-over from other donors' samples.

The genes are TRBV6-5 and TRBJ2-5, with a tentative D call TRBD1 (5 bases). CDR1 is MNHEY and CDR2 is SVGAGI in the germline V gene. The CDR3 contains 14 residues. The V end was cut by 0 bases, the J end by 2 bases, with 7 bases between. The CDR3 DNA sequence: TGTGCCAGCAGTTACTCCGACAGTCAAGAGACCCAGTACTTC. Translating gives CASSYSDSQETQYF.

There are a few counts of this clonotype. This chain links TRBV6-6 with TRBJ2-5; a weak D match, TRBD2 (6 bases). Trimming shortened V by 2 bases and J by 5 bases, and 9 bases separated the two germline ends. The CDR3 has 13 residues. The germline V gene has CDR1 MNHNY and CDR2 SVGAGI (reference sequence). DNA of the CDR3: TGTGCCAGCAGTTACGGAGGGGCCGAGACCCAGTACTTC. The encoded protein is CASSYGGAETQYF.

In its sample, this clonotype was seen a few times. The chain joins TRBV27 to TRBJ1-2; tentatively, D is TRBD1 (6 bases). Germline loops: CDR1 MNHEY, CDR2 SMNVEV (reference sequence). V was clipped by 2 bases and J by 3 bases, with 10 bases between them. There are 14 residues in the CDR3. CDR3 amino acids: CASSLIPGDYGYTF. In DNA form, the CDR3 reads TGTGCCAGCAGTTTAATTCCAGGGGACTATGGCTACACCTTC.

CDR3 sequence: CASSPSGTANYGYTF. The CDR3 nucleotides are TGTGCCAGCAGCCCGTCCGGGACGGCTAACTATGGCTACACCTTC. V usage is TRBV7-9 and J usage is TRBJ1-2; D possibly corresponds to TRBD1 (5 bases). The CDR3 consists of 15 residues. V was trimmed by 5 bases and J by 0 bases, leaving 13 bases between them. CDR1 is SEHNR, CDR2 FQNEAQ, per germline (reference sequence). The full variable domain, rest sourced from reference TRBV7-9 and TRBJ1-2, is DTGVSQNPRHKITKRGQNVTFRCDPISEHNRLYWYRQTLGQGPEFLTYFQNEAQLEKSRLLSDRFSAERPKGSFSTLEIQRTEQGDSAMYLCASSPSGTANYGYTFGSGTRLTVV.

The chain joins TRBV5-5 to TRBJ1-4; 7 bases agree with TRBD1. The CDR3 runs 15 residues. Trimming removed 4 bases from V and 6 bases from J; junction bases left unmatched: 9. Germline CDR1 and CDR2: SGHKS and YYEKEE (reference sequence). DNA of the CDR3: TGTGCCAGCAGCAGAACCGGGACAGACTATGAAAAACTGTTTTTT. Protein sequence: CASSRTGTDYEKLFF.

In this sample, this clonotype turned up many times. The chain joins TRBV7-2 to TRBJ2-4; D may be TRBD2 (6 bases). Germline V gene data show CDR1 as SGHTA and CDR2 as FQGNSA. Trimming left V 5 bases short and J 9 bases short, with 11 bases between. This CDR3 contains 12 residues. The CDR3 region has the DNA TGTGCCAGCAGCGCAACCGGGGGCATTCAGTACTTC. Residues: CASSATGGIQYF.

The chain links TRBV20-1 to TRBJ1-2, with D possibly TRBD1 on 5 matching bases. From germline, CDR1 is DFQATT and CDR2 SNEGSKA (reference sequence). This CDR3 has 13 residues. Trimming removed 3 bases at V and 3 bases at J, with 11 bases between. CDR3 protein: CSASRESDYGYTF. The CDR3 bases are TGCAGTGCTAGCAGGGAATCGGACTATGGCTACACCTTC.

This clonotype was counted a few times. The gene calls are TRBV9 and TRBJ1-5; D ambiguous. CDR3 size: 14 residues. CDR1 and CDR2 (germline): SGDLS, YYNGEE. The V and J ends lost 4 bases and 6 bases respectively, with 14 bases between them. The CDR3 DNA reads TGTGCCAGCAGCCCCGGAGGTTGGAGTCAGCCCCAGCATTTT. It encodes CASSPGGWSQPQHF.

In DNA form, the CDR3 reads TGTGCCAGCAGCTCTCCGGGACAGGGGCAGGGTGGCTACACCTTC. As protein: CASSSPGQGQGGYTF. V is TRBV7-9 and J is TRBJ1-2, with 10 bases identical to TRBD1. This CDR3 contains 15 residues. J lost 7 bases, V lost 4 bases, and 9 bases had no gene match. Germline values: CDR1 SEHNR, CDR2 FQNEAQ (reference sequence). The whole variable domain, remainder taken from reference TRBV7-9 and TRBJ1-2, is DTGVSQNPRHKITKRGQNVTFRCDPISEHNRLYWYRQTLGQGPEFLTYFQNEAQLEKSRLLSDRFSAERPKGSFSTLEIQRTEQGDSAMYLCASSSPGQGQGGYTFGSGTRLTVV.

This clonotype was counted only a few times. V is TRBV15 and J is TRBJ2-2; D unclear. CDR3 length equals 12 residues. CDR1 is LNHNV, CDR2 YYDKDF, per germline (reference sequence). V was cut by 8 bases and J by 5 bases, with 9 bases left in between. CDR3 sequence reads: CATRKKTGELFF. CDR3 bases: TGTGCCACCCGCAAAAAGACCGGGGAGCTGTTTTTT.

V and J are TRBV7-2 and TRBJ1-5; tentative D call: TRBD1 (6 bases). This CDR3 has 18 amino acids. Germline V gene lookup returns CDR1 SGHTA and CDR2 FQGNSA. V lost 4 bases to trimming and J lost 2 bases, with 21 bases between them. The CDR3 spells CASSSGGHPADGNQPQHF. The CDR3 coding sequence is TGTGCCAGCAGCTCCGGGGGGCATCCCGCGGACGGCAATCAGCCCCAGCATTTT.

This clonotype came up many times. The chain is built from TRBV20-1 and TRBJ2-7; no clear D gene. This CDR3 is built from 13 residues. Trimming removed 3 bases from V and 0 bases from J, with 9 bases in between. The germline gives CDR1 DFQATT, CDR2 SNEGSKA (reference sequence). The CDR3 nucleotides read TGCAGTGCTAGTTCTGAAATCTCCTACGAGCAGTACTTC. It encodes CSASSEISYEQYF.

The rearrangement joins TRBV10-2 to TRBJ2-2, with a tentative D call TRBD2 (7 bases). The CDR3 length is 15 residues. Trimming removed 2 bases from V and 6 bases from J, with 13 bases in between. Germline-derived CDR1 and CDR2 are WSHSY and SAAADI. CDR3 bases: TGCGCCAGCAGTGAGGGGGGGGCCGTAGCCGGGGAGCTGTTTTTT. Translation gives CASSEGGAVAGELFF.

The chain couples TRBV7-6 to TRBJ1-4; possibly TRBD1 for D (5 bases). This CDR3 region has 16 residues. The V end lost 5 bases, the J end lost 0 bases, and 13 bases lay between the germline ends. Germline V gene sequence: CDR1 SGHVS, CDR2 FNYEAQ. Here the CDR3 reads CASSPTGPATNEKLFF. The CDR3 coding sequence is TGTGCCAGCAGCCCGACGGGGCCAGCAACTAATGAAAAACTGTTTTTT. The full variable domain, its missing parts supplied by reference TRBV7-6 and TRBJ1-4, is GAGVSQSPRYKVTKRGQDVALRCDPISGHVSLYWYRQALGQGPEFLTYFNYEAQQDKSGLPNDRFSAERPEGSISTLTIQRTEQRDSAMYRCASSPTGPATNEKLFFGSGTQLSVL.

CDR3 loop: CASSLGQRSTNEKLFF. CDR3 DNA: TGCGCCAGCAGCTTGGGACAACGGTCAACTAATGAAAAACTGTTTTTT. V and J are TRBV5-1 and TRBJ1-4; D gene ambiguous. Germline V gene sequence: CDR1 SGHRS, CDR2 YFSETQ. This CDR3 has 16 residues. Trimming shortened V by 0 bases and J by 0 bases, and 9 bases separated the two germline ends.

At least ten counts were recorded for this clonotype. The V call is TRBV7-2, the J call TRBJ1-5; no definite D call. The CDR3 sequence is 13 residues long. CDR1 is SGHTA and CDR2 is FQGNSA in the germline V gene. V lost 2 bases, J lost 7 bases, and 9 bases lay in between. The CDR3 bases are TGTGCCAGCAGCTTAAATAAGAACCAGCCCCAGCATTTT. Amino acid sequence: CASSLNKNQPQHF.

The sample holds a few counts of this clonotype. DNA for the CDR3: TGTGCCAGCAGCGAAACGACTGGCTCTGGAAACACCATATATTTT. This codes for CASSETTGSGNTIYF. The chain links TRBV7-2 to TRBJ1-3; D is unresolved. The CDR3 runs 15 residues. Per germline, CDR1 SGHTA and CDR2 FQGNSA. The ends were cut back, 5 bases at V and 0 bases at J, with 11 bases in the middle.

This clonotype was counted only a few times. V is TRBV27 and J is TRBJ1-5; D gene unclear. The germline V and J ends were trimmed by 10 bases and 5 bases, with 18 bases remaining between them. This CDR3 spans 14 amino acids. Germline values: CDR1 MNHEY, CDR2 SMNVEV (reference sequence). The chain's CDR3 is CAIPLNSSHQPQHF. The CDR3, as DNA: TGTGCCATCCCTTTGAACAGCTCCCATCAGCCCCAGCATTTT.

CDR3 in DNA: TGTGCCAGTAGCAGGGAGTTTCGAAGCAATCAGCCCCAGCATTTT. Translating gives CASSREFRSNQPQHF. The V call is TRBV19, the J call TRBJ1-5; a possible D gene is TRBD1 (5 bases). CDR1 and CDR2 (germline): LNHDA, SQIVND (reference sequence). This CDR3 contains 15 residues. V shed 6 bases and J shed 1 base, with 13 bases lying between them.

Only a few counts were recorded for this clonotype. V is TRBV7-3 and J is TRBJ2-1, with 9 bases that match TRBD2. The CDR3 length is 16 residues. The trim removed 2 bases at V and 7 bases at J, leaving 9 bases unmatched. Germline-derived CDR1 and CDR2 are SGHTA and FQGTGA. This CDR3 reads CASSLLGSGGGNEQFF. In nucleotides, the CDR3 is TGTGCCAGCAGCTTATTAGGTAGCGGGGGTGGGAATGAGCAGTTCTTC.

The V call is TRBV7-8, the J call TRBJ2-1; 9 bases are a match to TRBD1. The CDR3 has 15 residues. V dropped 1 base and J dropped 7; count of bases not matched to a gene: 5. Germline V gene lookup returns CDR1 SGHVS and CDR2 FQNEAQ. CDR3 loop: CASSLGQGVENEQFF. In nucleotides, the CDR3 is TGTGCCAGCAGCTTAGGACAGGGGGTGGAAAATGAGCAGTTCTTC.

This clonotype was counted at least ten times. CDR3 residues: CASSTLDNEQYF. CDR3 in DNA: TGTGCCAGCAGCACCCTGGACAACGAGCAGTACTTC. This chain joins TRBV7-2 and TRBJ2-7; a possible D gene is TRBD1 (5 bases). This CDR3 is 12 amino acids long. The germline V gene has CDR1 SGHTA and CDR2 FQGNSA. Trimming cost V 5 bases and J 5 bases, with 10 bases left between them.

This clonotype has more than one count but fewer than ten. V gene TRBV6-5 combines with J gene TRBJ2-2, with D perhaps TRBD1 (6 bases). The germline V and J ends were trimmed by 2 bases and 6 bases, with 7 bases remaining between them. CDR1 is MNHEY, CDR2 SVGAGI, per germline. The CDR3 contains 13 residues. The CDR3 DNA reads TGTGCCAGCAGTTACGGGACACCCGGGGAGCTGTTTTTT. It is translated as CASSYGTPGELFF.

This clonotype was recorded a few times. This chain joins TRBV15 and TRBJ1-1; no clear D. CDR1 LNHNV and CDR2 YYDKDF come from the germline V gene (reference sequence). The CDR3 contains 15 residues. The V end lost 7 bases, the J end lost 3 bases, and 18 bases lay between the germline ends. The DNA for the CDR3 is TGTGCCACCACCTCAAGAGATAGGTTCGACACTGAAGCTTTCTTT. This encodes CATTSRDRFDTEAFF. Drawing the rest from reference TRBV15 and TRBJ1-1, the complete variable domain is DAMVIQNPRYQVTQFGKPVTLSCSQTLNHNVMYWYQQKSSQAPKLLFHYYDKDFNNEADTPDNFQSRRPNTSFCFLDIRSPGLGDTAMYLCATTSRDRFDTEAFFGQGTRLTVV.

V usage is TRBV12-3 or TRBV12-4 and J usage is TRBJ2-7; D perhaps matches TRBD1 (5 bases). The CDR3 covers 13 residues. The V and J ends lost 2 bases and 7 bases respectively, with 12 bases between them. CDR3 protein: CASSLSWGREQYF. The CDR3 bases are TGTGCCAGCAGTTTATCTTGGGGCCGGGAGCAGTACTTC.

This clonotype occurred a few times. V gene TRBV2 combines with J gene TRBJ2-6; possible D gene TRBD1, 6 bases. The CDR3 is 15 residues long. Per the germline V gene, CDR1 is SNHLY and CDR2 is FYNNEI. V lost 6 bases to trimming and J lost 2 bases, with 11 bases between them. This chain's CDR3 is CASRTGLTGANVLTF. The CDR3 DNA reads as TGTGCCAGCAGAACAGGGTTGACTGGGGCCAACGTCCTGACTTTC.

This clonotype showed up many times. The chain carries TRBV7-6 and TRBJ1-6, with D perhaps matching TRBD1 (6 bases). The CDR3 extends over 14 amino acids. Germline V lookup: CDR1 SGHVS, CDR2 FNYEAQ. The V end was cut by 4 bases, the J end by 7 bases, with 11 bases between. The CDR3 spells CASSSGQLNSPLHF. The CDR3 nucleotides read TGTGCCAGCAGCTCAGGACAGTTGAATTCACCCCTCCACTTT. Full variable domain (rest looked up from reference TRBV7-6 and TRBJ1-6): GAGVSQSPRYKVTKRGQDVALRCDPISGHVSLYWYRQALGQGPEFLTYFNYEAQQDKSGLPNDRFSAERPEGSISTLTIQRTEQRDSAMYRCASSSGQLNSPLHFGNGTRLTVT.

The chain couples TRBV7-2 to TRBJ2-1, with unresolved D. V was cut by 3 bases and J by 4 bases, with 13 bases left in between. The V gene's germline CDR1 is SGHTA and CDR2 FQGNSA. The CDR3 sequence is 15 residues long. The CDR3 spells CASSFSPMLYNEQFF. The CDR3 bases are TGTGCCAGCAGCTTCTCCCCGATGCTTTACAATGAGCAGTTCTTC.

The gene calls are TRBV5-1 and TRBJ2-1, with TRBD1 matching over 10 bases. In germline, CDR1 is SGHRS, CDR2 YFSETQ. The CDR3 contains 16 residues. Trimming at V came to 0 bases and at J to 0 bases, leaving 0 bases not matched to a gene. The CDR3 region is CASSLGTGGSYNEQFF. Written as DNA, the CDR3 is TGCGCCAGCAGCTTGGGGACAGGGGGCTCCTACAATGAGCAGTTCTTC.

This clonotype was recorded a few times. V usage is TRBV20-1 and J usage is TRBJ2-7; no reliable D call. Germline assignment: CDR1 DFQATT and CDR2 SNEGSKA (reference sequence). V gave up 1 base and J gave up 4 bases, with 14 bases separating them. The CDR3 spans 14 residues. The CDR3 is CSARGGVQLYEQYF. In nucleotides, the CDR3 is TGCAGTGCTAGAGGAGGTGTTCAACTTTACGAGCAGTACTTC.